The 9 T cell receptor beta chains below all came from one sample that was sequenced in a study of T cells in Graves' hyperthyroidism and ophthalmopathy. TCR beta CDR3 regions were amplified from RNA transcripts. An initial round of RT-PCR targeting the TCR CDR3 relied on the HTBI primer set. Via MiXCR, TCRdb re-called the multiplex PCR reads, giving one row per CDR3 protein. The data show under 800,000 distinct CDR3 sequences, roughly 15% seen once. Input material: blood. Every receptor here comes from a young woman with Graves' hyperthyroidism.

The chain links TRBV6-2 or TRBV6-3 to TRBJ1-5; D remains unclear. The CDR3 is made up of 13 amino acids. The V gene's germline CDR1 is MNHEY and CDR2 SVGEGT. Trimming pared 11 bases from V and 5 bases from J, leaving 16 bases between. This chain's CDR3 is CARPFRGYQPQHF. For the CDR3, the DNA is TGTGCCCGCCCGTTTCGGGGATATCAGCCCCAGCATTTT.

The table lists this clonotype with a few counts. This rearrangement joins TRBV7-2 to TRBJ2-4; the match to TRBD2 covers 14 bases. The CDR3 is made up of 14 amino acids. J lost 11 bases, V lost 7 bases, and 7 bases had no gene match. Germline CDR1 SGHTA, CDR2 FQGNSA. This CDR3 is CASTKGTSGSLQYF. DNA of the CDR3: TGTGCCAGCACCAAAGGGACTAGCGGGAGTCTTCAGTACTTC.

This clonotype was detected many times. The chain joins TRBV7-3 to TRBJ1-2, with 7 bases matching TRBD1. The V gene's germline CDR1 is SGHTA and CDR2 FQGTGA. This CDR3 comprises 14 residues. The V gene end was trimmed by 5 bases and the J gene end by 7 bases; junction bases not matched to a gene: 10. This chain's CDR3 is CASSPDRDAAGYTF. As DNA, the CDR3 is TGTGCCAGCAGCCCCGACAGGGACGCCGCTGGCTACACCTTC.

This clonotype came up many times. This rearrangement joins TRBV29-1 to TRBJ2-1; D ambiguous. CDR3 size: 13 residues. Per germline, CDR1 SQVTM and CDR2 ANQGSEA. Trimming left V 7 bases short and J 0 bases short, with 10 bases between. DNA for the CDR3: TGCAGCGCCTTCAGAAACTCCTACAATGAGCAGTTCTTC. Residues: CSAFRNSYNEQFF.

There are many counts of this clonotype. The chain joins TRBV28 to TRBJ2-3, with D perhaps TRBD1 or TRBD2 (6 bases each). V lost 6 bases and J lost 2, with 21 bases in between. CDR1 is MDHEN, CDR2 SYDVKM, per germline. The CDR3 covers 17 residues. Here the CDR3 DNA reads TGTGCCAGCAGGGGGCTCGGGGGCGCTGGGGACACAGATACGCAGTATTTT. It is translated as CASRGLGGAGDTDTQYF.

The table lists this clonotype with many counts. The chain employs TRBV20-1 and TRBJ1-1; D gene unclear. Germline lookup yields CDR1 DFQATT and CDR2 SNEGSKA (reference sequence). V dropped 6 bases and J dropped 1 base, with 3 bases sitting between them. The CDR3 runs to 10 residues. The CDR3 reads CSAKNTEAFF. Here the CDR3 DNA reads TGCAGTGCGAAGAACACTGAAGCTTTCTTT.

This clonotype was counted ten times or more. The chain employs TRBV6-1 and TRBJ2-7; perhaps TRBD2 as D (5 bases). In germline, CDR1 is MNHNS, CDR2 SASEGT. The V end lost 2 bases, the J end lost 3 bases, and 17 bases lay between the germline ends. The CDR3 length is 16 residues. CDR3 DNA sequence: TGTGCCAGCAGTGAATTCCTGCCCGGACTCGTCTACGAGCAGTACTTC. Amino acid sequence: CASSEFLPGLVYEQYF.

This clonotype was detected a few times. The junction does not match germline at one end; this may be a read error. The chain couples TRBV27 to TRBJ2-2, with D uncertain. The CDR3 spans 15 residues. Germline assignment: CDR1 MNHEY and CDR2 SMNVEV (reference sequence). The CDR3 spells CASSLTRLNAGELFF. DNA for the CDR3: TGTGCCAGCAGTTTAACACGCTTGAACGCCGGGGAGCTGTTTTTT.

Details on this clonotype: Since a much larger clone is just one base distant, this may be a read error. The CDR3 end shows no conserved phenylalanine or tryptophan, and so a read error is likely. For the CDR3, the DNA is TGTGCCAGCAGCCGGGACAGGACTGCGATGGAGCAGTACCTC. Its protein is CASSRDRTAMEQYL. The chain joins TRBV2 to TRBJ2-7; 8 nucleotides agree with TRBD1. Trimming took 6 bases from V and 7 from J; bases not matched to a gene: 11. Germline V gene sequence: CDR1 SNHLY, CDR2 FYNNEI. The CDR3 is 14 amino acids.